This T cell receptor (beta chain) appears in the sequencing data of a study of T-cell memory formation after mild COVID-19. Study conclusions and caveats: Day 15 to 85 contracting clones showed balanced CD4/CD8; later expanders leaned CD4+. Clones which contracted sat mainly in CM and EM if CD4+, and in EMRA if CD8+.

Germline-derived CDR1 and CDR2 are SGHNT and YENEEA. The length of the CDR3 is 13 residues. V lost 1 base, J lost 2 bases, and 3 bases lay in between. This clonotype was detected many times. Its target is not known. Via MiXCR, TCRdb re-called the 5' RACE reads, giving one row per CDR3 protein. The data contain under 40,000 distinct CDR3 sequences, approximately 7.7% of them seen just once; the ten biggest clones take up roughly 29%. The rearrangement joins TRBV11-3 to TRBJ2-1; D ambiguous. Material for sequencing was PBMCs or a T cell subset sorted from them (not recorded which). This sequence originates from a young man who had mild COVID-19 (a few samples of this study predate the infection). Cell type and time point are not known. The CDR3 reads CASSLATYNEQFF. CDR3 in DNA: TGTGCCAGCAGCTTAGCCACCTACAATGAGCAGTTCTTC.